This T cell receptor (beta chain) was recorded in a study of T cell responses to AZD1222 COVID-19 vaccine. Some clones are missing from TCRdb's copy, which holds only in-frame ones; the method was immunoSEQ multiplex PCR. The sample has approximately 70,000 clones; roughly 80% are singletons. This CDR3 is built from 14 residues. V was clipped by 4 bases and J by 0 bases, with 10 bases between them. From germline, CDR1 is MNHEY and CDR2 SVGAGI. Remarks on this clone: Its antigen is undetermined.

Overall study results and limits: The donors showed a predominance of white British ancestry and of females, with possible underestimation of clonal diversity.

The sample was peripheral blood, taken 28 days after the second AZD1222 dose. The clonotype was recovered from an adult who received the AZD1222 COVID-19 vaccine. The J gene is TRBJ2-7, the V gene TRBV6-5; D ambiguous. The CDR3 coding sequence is TGTGCCAGCAGTTCAGACCTTACCTCCTACGAGCAGTACTTC. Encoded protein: CASSSDLTSYEQYF.